The 22 T cell receptor beta chains reported below all come from one sample, sequenced in a study of cytomegalovirus exposure and HLA in healthy donors. Researchers ran the PCR with 60 Vbeta and 13 Jbeta primers. The repertoire was sequenced with immunoSEQ multiplex PCR; TCRdb's copy has only in-frame clones and lacks some. The data show 75,000 to 95,000 clones, and the top ten clones hold roughly 6%. Material: PBMCs. The receptors were sampled from a girl between 5 and 17 years old in good health and CMV-seropositive.

The chain carries TRBV4-3 and TRBJ2-7, with 9 positions matching TRBD1. The germline CDR1 and CDR2 sequences are LGHNA and YSLEER. This CDR3 has 14 residues. V lost 3 bases and J lost 4; bases outside the gene matches: 4. The CDR3 region is CASSQRTGDYEQYF. Here the CDR3 DNA reads TGCGCCAGCAGCCAGAGGACAGGGGATTACGAGCAGTACTTC.

V gene TRBV28 combines with J gene TRBJ2-5; 12 bases are a match to TRBD2. The trim removed 3 bases at V and 4 bases at J, leaving 6 bases unmatched. The germline V gene has CDR1 MDHEN and CDR2 SYDVKM. The CDR3 spans 16 residues. The CDR3 loop reads CASSFTSGGSLETQYF. As DNA, the CDR3 is TGTGCCAGCAGTTTTACTAGCGGGGGGAGTTTAGAGACCCAGTACTTC.

The chain couples TRBV11-3 to TRBJ1-6; possibly TRBD1 for D (5 bases). The CDR3 extends over 12 amino acids. Trimming cost V 6 bases and J 9 bases, with 9 bases left between them. Germline CDR1 SGHNT, CDR2 YENEEA. The CDR3 DNA reads as TGTGCCAGCAGAGAAAGGGGTTCACCCCTCCACTTT. Its translation is CASRERGSPLHF.

The J gene is TRBJ2-1, the V gene TRBV13, with 8 bases lining up with TRBD2. CDR3 length: 16 amino acids. V lost 1 base, J lost 5 bases, and 7 bases stayed unmatched. The germline gives CDR1 PRHDT, CDR2 FYEKMQ (reference sequence). CDR3 nucleotide sequence: TGTGCCAGCAGCTTAGCCCCGGGGGGGCTCGACAATGAGCAGTTCTTC. Protein sequence: CASSLAPGGLDNEQFF.

The chain uses TRBV2 and TRBJ2-7; D perhaps matches TRBD1 (5 bases). Germline V gene sequence: CDR1 SNHLY, CDR2 FYNNEI. The CDR3 is 13 amino acids. The V end lost 2 bases, the J end lost 7 bases, and 12 bases lay between the germline ends. This CDR3 is CASSEQGVREQYV. As DNA, the CDR3 is TGTGCCAGCAGTGAACAGGGTGTTCGGGAGCAGTACGTC.

The rearrangement links TRBV25-1 to TRBJ2-5, with D perhaps matching TRBD1 (5 bases). The CDR3 extends over 13 amino acids. The ends were cut back, 2 bases at V and 3 bases at J, with 7 bases in the middle. Germline lookup yields CDR1 MGHDK and CDR2 SYGVNS. In nucleotides, the CDR3 is TGTGCCAGCAGTGAAAGGGGTAAAGAGACCCAGTACTTC. Translating it yields CASSERGKETQYF. Using reference TRBV25-1 and TRBJ2-5 for the parts outside the CDR3, the full variable domain is EADIYQTPRYLVIGTGKKITLECSQTMGHDKMYWYQQDPGMELHLIHYSYGVNSTEKGDLSSESTVSRIRTEHFPLTLESARPSHTSQYLCASSERGKETQYFGPGTRLLVL.

The chain uses TRBV11-2 and TRBJ1-5; 8 nucleotides agree with TRBD1. Germline trimming cut 4 bases from V and 4 bases from J; bases unmatched to any gene: 3. The germline CDR1 and CDR2 sequences are SGHAT and FQNNGV. This CDR3 is built from 14 residues. The CDR3 coding sequence is TGTGCCAGCAGCTGGGGGACAGGAAATCAGCCCCAGCATTTT. Protein sequence: CASSWGTGNQPQHF.

The chain recombines TRBV5-6 with TRBJ2-7; 7 positions agree with TRBD1. CDR1 and CDR2 from the germline V gene are SGHDT and YYEEEE. There are 16 residues in the CDR3. Germline trimming cut 0 bases from V and 2 bases from J; bases unmatched to any gene: 8. The CDR3 bases are TGTGCCAGCAGCTTGGGGCAGGGGGTTTTAACCTACGAGCAGTACTTC. Its translation is CASSLGQGVLTYEQYF.

The chain links TRBV15 to TRBJ2-7, with 7 bases that match TRBD2. The length of the CDR3 is 13 residues. In germline, CDR1 is LNHNV, CDR2 YYDKDF (reference sequence). With V trimmed by 10 bases and J by 3 bases, 9 bases remained unmatched. The CDR3 bases are TGTGCCATCGGGAGCAGGGAGGGCTACGAGCAGTACTTC. Amino acids: CAIGSREGYEQYF.

The J gene is TRBJ2-5, the V gene TRBV5-4; D is perhaps TRBD2 (5 bases). There are 14 residues in the CDR3. Germline CDR1 and CDR2: SGHNT and YYREEE (reference sequence). Trimming shortened V by 9 bases and J by 3 bases, and 18 bases separated the two germline ends. CDR3 region: CATANGVIEETQYF. CDR3 in DNA: TGTGCCACCGCAAACGGGGTAATCGAAGAGACCCAGTACTTC.

The chain has TRBV11-2 and TRBJ1-3, with 8 bases matching TRBD1. The junction had 3 bases not matched to a gene; V was cut back by 5 bases and J by 0 bases. In germline, CDR1 is SGHAT, CDR2 FQNNGV. The CDR3 extends over 15 amino acids. The CDR3 DNA is TGTGCCAGCAGCCCAACAGGGGGCTCTGGAAACACCATATATTTT. Translated, it gives CASSPTGGSGNTIYF.

The rearrangement uses TRBV7-6 and TRBJ2-3; 7 nucleotides match TRBD1. This CDR3 is 13 amino acids long. V shed 3 bases, J shed 8 bases, and the junction held 5 bases outside the gene matches. Germline CDR1 is SGHVS and CDR2 is FNYEAQ. The CDR3 DNA reads as TGTGCCAGCAGCTTGACAGGGTTAGCTACGCAGTATTTT. It codes for CASSLTGLATQYF. Looking up the rest from reference TRBV7-6 and TRBJ2-3 gives the full variable domain: GAGVSQSPRYKVTKRGQDVALRCDPISGHVSLYWYRQALGQGPEFLTYFNYEAQQDKSGLPNDRFSAERPEGSISTLTIQRTEQRDSAMYRCASSLTGLATQYFGPGTRLTVL.

The V call is TRBV7-2, the J call TRBJ2-7; 11 positions match TRBD1. Germline values: CDR1 SGHTA, CDR2 FQGNSA. CDR3 length: 16 residues. With 1 base clipped from V and 1 base from J, the junction kept 3 bases outside the gene matches. The CDR3 DNA sequence: TGTGCCAGCAGCTTAGGGGACAGGGGGAGATCCTACGAGCAGTACGTC. It translates to CASSLGDRGRSYEQYV.

The chain carries TRBV5-1 and TRBJ2-5; D not resolved. The CDR3 is 13 residues long. CDR1 and CDR2 from the germline V gene are SGHRS and YFSETQ. V lost 0 bases to trimming and J lost 5 bases, with 8 bases between them. The CDR3 reads CASSLVPQETQYF. The CDR3, as DNA: TGCGCCAGCAGCTTGGTGCCTCAGGAGACCCAGTACTTC.

As for this clone: The junction shows a germline mismatch at one end, possibly a read error. The V call is TRBV19, the J call TRBJ2-1, with 10 positions matching TRBD2. This CDR3 contains 16 residues. Germline V CDR1 and CDR2: LNHDA, SQIVND (reference sequence). The CDR3: CASSATSGISDNEQFF. CDR3 sequence (DNA): TGTGCCAGTAGTGCTACTAGCGGGATCTCCGACAATGAGCAGTTCTTC.

This rearrangement joins TRBV4-2 to TRBJ2-3; 11 nucleotides align to TRBD2. CDR3 size: 18 residues. Germline CDR1 and CDR2: LGHNA and YNFKEQ. V was clipped by 3 bases and J by 3 bases; unmatched bases: 11. For the CDR3, the DNA is TGTGCCAGCAGCCATCCCCCGCTACTAGCGGGGGCAACAGATACGCAGTATTTT. This gives the protein CASSHPPLLAGATDTQYF.

A note on this clone: The junction and the germline gene differ at one end; a read error may be behind it. V is TRBV27 and J is TRBJ2-7, with 12 nucleotides matching TRBD1. CDR3 length: 14 residues. Germline CDR1 reads MNHEY; CDR2 reads SMNVEV (reference sequence). CDR3 coding DNA: TGTGCCAGCAGTTTCGGGACAGGGGGCACCCCGCCAACCTTC. Protein sequence: CASSFGTGGTPPTF.

The V gene is TRBV7-6, the J gene TRBJ1-2; TRBD1 might be the D (5 bases). This CDR3 has 16 residues. CDR1 is SGHVS and CDR2 is FNYEAQ in the germline V gene. Trimming shortened V by 1 base and J by 7 bases, and 19 bases separated the two germline ends. The CDR3 here is CASSLVPSTQGGGYTF. The CDR3 DNA is TGTGCCAGCAGCTTAGTTCCCTCAACCCAGGGTGGTGGCTACACCTTC.

The V and J genes are TRBV5-1 and TRBJ1-1; D not certain. Per the germline V gene, CDR1 is SGHRS and CDR2 is YFSETQ. CDR3 length equals 13 residues. V was trimmed by 0 bases and J by 4 bases, leaving 7 bases between them. The CDR3 DNA reads TGCGCCAGCAGCTTGGCGGTTGTCACTGAAGCTTTCTTT. Translating gives CASSLAVVTEAFF.

This sequence joins TRBV27 and TRBJ2-4; 7 nucleotides agree with TRBD1. V shed 4 bases and J 7 bases; nucleotides not matched to a gene: 7. The germline V gene has CDR1 MNHEY and CDR2 SMNVEV (reference sequence). The CDR3 spans 14 residues. The CDR3 reads CASSSQGKLNIQYF. The CDR3 DNA sequence: TGTGCCAGCAGTTCACAGGGGAAGCTTAACATTCAGTACTTC.

The chain carries TRBV7-9 and TRBJ2-7; 7 bases match TRBD1. The CDR3 length is 14 residues. The trim removed 2 bases at V and 1 base at J, leaving 2 bases unmatched. Germline V CDR1 and CDR2: SEHNR, FQNEAQ (reference sequence). CDR3 region: CASSLTQGSYEQYF. The CDR3 DNA is TGTGCCAGCAGCTTAACACAGGGGTCCTACGAGCAGTACTTC.

V and J are TRBV28 and TRBJ1-6, with no clear D. V was cut by 3 bases and J by 7 bases, with 13 bases left in between. CDR1 is MDHEN and CDR2 is SYDVKM in the germline V gene. CDR3 length: 15 residues. The CDR3 loop is CASSFHRAGNSPLHF. The CDR3 DNA follows: TGTGCCAGCAGTTTCCATAGGGCGGGAAATTCACCCCTCCACTTT. Full variable domain (rest looked up from reference TRBV28 and TRBJ1-6): DVKVTQSSRYLVKRTGEKVFLECVQDMDHENMFWYRQDPGLGLRLIYFSYDVKMKEKGDIPEGYSVSREKKERFSLILESASTNQTSMYLCASSFHRAGNSPLHFGNGTRLTVT.